This is a list of T cell receptor beta chains from one sample in a study of graft-versus-host responses after intestinal transplantation. Their specific antigens are unknown. Method: immunoSEQ multiplex PCR; TCRdb's copy keeps in-frame clones and lacks some. The sample lists 70,000 to 95,000 clones, over 85% occurring once. The sample consisted of unstimulated CD8+ T cells sorted from spleen or lymph node cells, taken before transplant. All receptors come from a human donor who was the organ donor for an intestinal transplant. Each CDR3 is given with its conserved first and last residue. A D gene is named only where the DNA matches it firmly. Size values are once, few and many counts, or a class for expanded clones, and some rows have none.

j_call,clone_size,v_call,d_call,cdr3_nt,cdr3_aa
TRBJ2-7,NA,TRBV5-4,NA,TGTGCCAGCGGAATTAGGGGGATGGAGATTTACGAGCAGTACTTC,CASGIRGMEIYEQYF
TRBJ2-3,NA,TRBV27,TRBD2,TGTGCCAGCAGGGGTTTAGCGGGAGGTAGAGATACGCAGTATTTT,CASRGLAGGRDTQYF
TRBJ2-7,NA,TRBV18,NA,TGTGCCAGCTCACCTAACAGACAGTCCTACGAGCAGTACTTC,CASSPNRQSYEQYF
TRBJ1-1,NA,TRBV19,NA,TGTGCCATTATAGGCCAGGGTCAAGCTTTCTTT,CAIIGQGQAFF
TRBJ2-7,NA,TRBV4-1,TRBD1,TGCGCCAGCAGCCAAGCTCCCGGGACAGGGGGCTACGAGCAGTACTTC,CASSQAPGTGGYEQYF
TRBJ2-7,NA,TRBV5-5,NA,TGTGCCAGCAGCTTGGTGGGGCCGCCAAGCTCCTACGAGCAGTACTTC,CASSLVGPPSSYEQYF
TRBJ2-7,NA,TRBV14,NA,TGTGCCAGCAGCCAAGACATTTGGGGCTTCGAGCAGTACTTC,CASSQDIWGFEQYF
TRBJ2-7,NA,TRBV5-4,TRBD2,TGTGCCAGCAGCGGGGGGGGTAGCGGTCAGTCCTACGAGCAGTACTTC,CASSGGGSGQSYEQYF
TRBJ2-7,NA,TRBV27,TRBD1,TGTGCCAGCTCCAAAGGGGGGGGGACAGGGAGCTCCTACGAGCAGTACTTC,CASSKGGGTGSSYEQYF
TRBJ2-7,NA,TRBV7-9,TRBD1,TGTGCCAGCAGCTCAAGGACAGGGCTGGACGAGCAGTACTTC,CASSSRTGLDEQYF
TRBJ1-3,once,TRBV19,TRBD1,TGTGCCAGTACCCCACACCGGGACAGAGGTAGGAACACCATATATTTT,CASTPHRDRGRNTIYF
TRBJ1-2,few,TRBV19,NA,TGTGCCAGTCGCAGGACTAACTATGGCTACACCTTC,CASRRTNYGYTF
TRBJ2-7,NA,TRBV27,NA,TGTGCCAGCAGTTTAATTGGGGGCTTCGGGCAGAAGGAGCAGTACTTC,CASSLIGGFGQKEQYF
TRBJ2-3,NA,TRBV6-4,TRBD2,TGTGCCAGCAGTGACTCGAGGGCGCGGGAGGGCGGCACAGATACGCAGTATTTT,CASSDSRAREGGTDTQYF
TRBJ1-5,NA,TRBV4-3,TRBD1,TGCGCCAGCAGCCAAGATTACGGGGACAGTCAGCCCCAGCATTTT,CASSQDYGDSQPQHF